The rows below give T cell receptor beta chains drawn from one sample of a study of blood T cell repertoires in COVID-19. Produced via immunoSEQ multiplex PCR; TCRdb's table is partial and in-frame only. The table records about 260,000 clones, roughly 80% of them present only once. Sample: PBMCs or T cells enriched from blood (not recorded which). The receptors come from a man aged 30-40 years with acute COVID-19. Each CDR3 is given with its conserved first and last residue. The D gene is left open where the match is weak. For some rows the clone size is stated as once, few or many, or as a class when expanded; others skip it.

-,TRBV19,TRBJ2-1,TRBD2,CASSPGAAGGQSEQFF,TGTGCCAGTTCCCCAGGGGCTGCGGGGGGTCAAAGTGAGCAGTTCTTC
few,TRBV19,TRBJ1-5,-,CASSSRGSDQPQHF,TGTGCCAGTAGTTCCCGGGGGTCCGATCAGCCCCAGCATTTT
few,TRBV7-3,TRBJ2-2,-,CASSPSPSAGAGELFF,TGTGCCAGCAGCCCCTCCCCTAGCGCGGGCGCCGGGGAGCTGTTTTTT
-,TRBV19,TRBJ2-3,TRBD1,CASSIPAGGATDTQYF,TGTGCCAGTAGTATCCCTGCAGGGGGCGCAACAGATACGCAGTATTTT
-,TRBV24-1,TRBJ2-2,-,CATSDLAAGEAGELFF,TGTGCCACCAGTGATTTGGCGGCAGGGGAAGCCGGGGAGCTGTTTTTT
-,TRBV28,TRBJ2-1,TRBD2,CASRGTSGGLSYNEQFF,TGTGCCAGCCGAGGGACTAGCGGGGGACTCTCCTACAATGAGCAGTTCTTC
-,TRBV7-2,TRBJ1-6,-,CASSSTIDGVGSPLHF,TGTGCCAGCAGCTCGACCATTGACGGGGTCGGGTCACCCCTCCACTTT
-,TRBV7-9,TRBJ1-4,-,CASSPQGRVTTNEKLFF,TGTGCCAGCAGCCCCCAAGGGCGGGTGACAACTAATGAAAAACTGTTTTTT
-,TRBV6-2/TRBV6-3,TRBJ1-2,TRBD1,CASSFGTGGTGYTF,TGTGCCAGCAGTTTTGGGACAGGGGGCACGGGCTACACCTTC
-,TRBV3-1/TRBV3-2,TRBJ1-4,-,CASSQATGNEKLFF,TGTGCCAGCAGCCAAGCAACAGGGAATGAAAAACTGTTTTTT
-,TRBV7-2,TRBJ2-2,TRBD1,CASRPGTENTGELFF,TGTGCCAGCAGACCCGGGACAGAGAACACCGGGGAGCTGTTTTTT
-,TRBV27,TRBJ1-1,-,CASRSINTEAFF,TGTGCCAGCAGGTCTATCAACACTGAAGCTTTCTTT
-,TRBV6-4,TRBJ2-3,TRBD2,CASSDASGSSDTQYF,TGTGCCAGCAGTGATGCTAGCGGGAGCTCAGATACGCAGTATTTT
few,TRBV28,TRBJ1-5,TRBD1,CASSERTGRNQPQHF,TGTGCCAGCAGCGAGAGGACAGGACGTAATCAGCCCCAGCATTTT
-,TRBV5-1,TRBJ1-3,-,CASSPLRSAGNTIYF,TGCGCCAGCAGCCCCCTGCGTTCTGCTGGAAACACCATATATTTT
-,TRBV7-2,TRBJ1-5,-,CASSLDGQGGGQPQHF,TGTGCCAGCAGCTTAGATGGTCAGGGCGGCGGTCAGCCCCAGCATTTT
-,TRBV5-6,TRBJ1-5,TRBD1,CASSLGDRASQPQHF,TGTGCCAGCAGCTTGGGTGACAGGGCTTCTCAGCCCCAGCATTTT
-,TRBV19,TRBJ1-2,TRBD1,CASRVTGQVNYGYTF,TGTGCCAGTAGAGTTACGGGACAGGTGAACTATGGCTACACCTTC
once,TRBV3-1/TRBV3-2,TRBJ1-3,-,CASSRPSGGPGNTIYF,TGTGCCAGCAGCCGCCCTTCGGGGGGGCCTGGAAACACCATATATTTT
few,TRBV28,TRBJ1-2,-,CASSLGWADGYTF,TGTGCCAGCAGTTTAGGATGGGCAGATGGCTACACCTTC
-,TRBV27,TRBJ2-2,TRBD2,CASSLSGTSGGVGTGELFF,TGTGCCAGCAGTTTATCTGGGACTAGCGGGGGGGTTGGCACCGGGGAGCTGTTTTTT
-,TRBV12-5,TRBJ2-5,-,CASGRGNGETQYF,TGTGCTAGTGGTAGGGGGAACGGTGAGACCCAGTACTTC
-,TRBV19,TRBJ2-1,TRBD2,CATLERGSSYNEQFF,TGTGCCACACTAGAGCGGGGGAGTTCCTACAATGAGCAGTTCTTC
-,TRBV7-9,TRBJ2-2,-,CASSLLRANTGELFF,TGTGCCAGCAGCCTTCTCAGGGCGAACACCGGGGAGCTGTTTTTT
once,TRBV6-1,TRBJ1-5,-,CASSELASVEQPQHF,TGTGCCAGCAGTGAATTAGCGTCGGTCGAGCAGCCCCAGCATTTT
-,TRBV28,TRBJ2-1,TRBD1,CASRPDRVHYNEQFF,TGTGCCAGCAGACCCGACAGGGTTCATTACAATGAGCAGTTCTTC
-,TRBV5-5,TRBJ1-1,-,CASSLVRQLNTEAFF,TGTGCCAGCAGCTTGGTGCGGCAGTTGAACACTGAAGCTTTCTTT
-,TRBV28,TRBJ1-1,-,CASSLFQSREAFF,TGTGCCAGCAGTTTATTTCAGTCGCGGGAAGCTTTCTTT
-,TRBV10-3,TRBJ1-1,TRBD1,CAISESDRGGLPEAFF,TGTGCCATCAGTGAGTCGGACAGGGGAGGACTCCCTGAAGCTTTCTTT
once,TRBV28,TRBJ1-2,TRBD1,CASSEKAGGVDYGYTF,TGTGCCAGCAGTGAAAAGGCAGGGGGCGTCGACTATGGCTACACCTTC
-,TRBV19,TRBJ1-5,TRBD1,CASIEFRGSNQPQHF,TGTGCCAGTATTGAATTCAGGGGGTCAAATCAGCCCCAGCATTTT
-,TRBV5-8,TRBJ2-5,TRBD2,CASSLRTSGSRGETQYF,TGTGCCAGCAGCTTACGGACTAGCGGGAGTCGGGGAGAGACCCAGTACTTC
-,TRBV5-1,TRBJ1-1,-,CASSLMGDSTEAFF,TGCGCCAGCAGCTTGATGGGGGACTCGACTGAAGCTTTCTTT
-,TRBV3-1/TRBV3-2,TRBJ1-5,-,CASSQMGGGISNQPQHF,TGTGCCAGCAGCCAGATGGGAGGGGGAATTAGCAATCAGCCCCAGCATTTT
-,TRBV6-2/TRBV6-3,TRBJ1-1,TRBD1,CASSETGEFAEAFF,TGTGCCAGCAGTGAGACAGGGGAGTTCGCTGAAGCTTTCTTT
-,TRBV19,TRBJ2-1,TRBD2,CASSRGGTYNEQFF,TGTGCCAGTAGTAGGGGAGGGACCTACAATGAGCAGTTCTTC
-,TRBV29-1,TRBJ2-5,TRBD1,CSVSTGAGETQYF,TGCAGCGTTAGTACAGGGGCCGGAGAGACCCAGTACTTC
-,TRBV6-5,TRBJ1-4,-,CASHGGAKLFF,TGTGCCAGCCATGGGGGCGCAAAACTGTTTTTT
-,TRBV27,TRBJ2-1,TRBD2,CASSRDYPTYNEQFF,TGTGCCAGCAGTAGGGACTATCCTACCTACAATGAGCAGTTCTTC
-,TRBV6-4,TRBJ2-3,-,CASSVSGAVFPDTQYF,TGTGCCAGCAGTGTCTCAGGGGCAGTTTTTCCAGATACGCAGTATTTT
-,TRBV6-5,TRBJ2-3,TRBD2,CASSYEAGVADTQYF,TGTGCCAGCAGTTATGAAGCGGGAGTTGCAGATACGCAGTATTTT
-,TRBV9,TRBJ2-1,-,CASSVAWEPYNEQFF,TGTGCCAGCAGCGTAGCCTGGGAGCCCTACAATGAGCAGTTCTTC
-,TRBV11-3,TRBJ2-2,-,CASSLPYTGELFF,TGTGCCAGCAGCTTACCCTACACCGGGGAGCTGTTTTTT
once,TRBV28,TRBJ1-6,TRBD1,CASGTGISPLHF,TGTGCCAGCGGGACAGGGATTTCACCCCTCCACTTT
-,TRBV29-1,TRBJ2-1,TRBD2,CSVDGRAIYNEQFF,TGCAGCGTTGACGGGAGGGCCATTTACAATGAGCAGTTCTTC
-,TRBV7-8,TRBJ1-1,-,CASTINTRVSNTEAFF,TGTGCCAGCACTATCAACACCCGGGTATCCAACACTGAAGCTTTCTTT
-,TRBV2,TRBJ1-4,-,CASTGQRREKLFF,TGTGCCAGCACCGGTCAAAGGAGGGAAAAACTGTTTTTT
-,TRBV3-1/TRBV3-2,TRBJ2-1,TRBD2,CASSQGLGTRGGNEQFF,TGTGCCAGCAGCCAAGGCTTGGGGACTAGAGGGGGCAATGAGCAGTTCTTC
-,TRBV19,TRBJ1-1,-,CASSIRGGPRSAFF,TGTGCCAGTAGTATTAGAGGAGGGCCCCGGTCCGCTTTCTTT
few,TRBV6-1,TRBJ2-1,TRBD1,CASSEGQGNHNEQFF,TGTGCCAGCAGTGAGGGACAGGGTAACCACAATGAGCAGTTCTTC
-,TRBV19,TRBJ2-3,-,CASSGGDRRGGTDTQYF,TGTGCCAGTAGTGGCGGGGACCGGCGGGGAGGCACAGATACGCAGTATTTT
-,TRBV2,TRBJ2-1,-,CASQGAYNEQFF,TGTGCCTCCCAAGGGGCATACAATGAGCAGTTCTTC
-,TRBV24-1,TRBJ2-3,-,CATSRGGTDTDTQYF,TGTGCCACCAGCCGCGGGGGGACAGACACAGATACGCAGTATTTT
-,TRBV13,TRBJ1-1,-,CASSALSGTEAFF,TGTGCCAGCAGCGCGCTGTCCGGGACTGAAGCTTTCTTT
-,TRBV5-5,TRBJ2-1,-,CASSLSGTEQFF,TGTGCCAGCAGCTTGAGCGGGACAGAGCAGTTCTTC
few,TRBV28,TRBJ2-1,TRBD1,CASSPAGGQGRGEQFF,TGTGCCAGCAGTCCCGCCGGGGGACAGGGGAGAGGTGAGCAGTTCTTC
-,TRBV11-2,TRBJ1-5,-,CASSLGQPSNQPQHF,TGTGCCAGCAGCTTAGGACAGCCTAGCAATCAGCCCCAGCATTTT